This TCR beta chain is from a study of cytomegalovirus exposure and HLA in healthy donors. General observations from the study: The study recorded 150 to 200 TCR beta chains that were cytomegalovirus-associated.

The table came from immunoSEQ multiplex PCR; TCRdb's copy has only in-frame clones and leaves some out. This sample carries 200,000 to 250,000 clones, almost 90% of them seen once, and the ten largest clones take about 2.7%. With respect to this clone: What it binds is unknown.

V gave up 4 bases and J gave up 0 bases, with 12 bases separating them. This CDR3 has 16 amino acids. Germline V lookup: CDR1 ENHRY, CDR2 SYGVKD. The sample was PBMCs. The source is a woman aged 18 to 35 in good health and CMV-seronegative. This sequence joins TRBV10-3 and TRBJ1-4; D is unclear. The CDR3 loop is CAISVGTPATNEKLFF. The CDR3 DNA is TGTGCCATCAGTGTTGGCACACCAGCAACTAATGAAAAACTGTTTTTT.